The 17 T cell receptor beta chains presented below share a single source sample, sequenced in a study of blood T cell repertoires in COVID-19. The data were produced by immunoSEQ multiplex PCR, yet TCRdb's version contains in-frame clones alone and is incomplete. The sample holds about 190,000 clones, roughly 80% seen once. The specimen sequenced was PBMCs or T cells enriched from blood (not recorded which). The receptor set was obtained from a woman in her twenties or thirties who had recovered from COVID-19.

For this clone: The sample has other DNA sequences that encode this CDR3 too. The J gene is TRBJ1-3, the V gene TRBV5-1; weak D call: TRBD1 (6 bases). The V gene's germline CDR1 is SGHRS and CDR2 YFSETQ. Between the trimmed V and J ends, which lost 1 base and 0 bases, there was a span of 8 bases. This CDR3 is 15 amino acids long. CDR3 coding DNA: TGCGCCAGCAGCTTGCAGGGGACCTCTGGAAACACCATATATTTT. Protein: CASSLQGTSGNTIYF.

This clone has more than one count but fewer than ten. This chain connects TRBV6-2 or TRBV6-3 to TRBJ2-4; 12 bases agree with TRBD2. This CDR3 spans 24 amino acids. V lost 6 bases to trimming and J lost 0 bases; unmatched junction nucleotides: 27. CDR1 and CDR2 from the germline V gene are MNHEY and SVGEGT. The CDR3 is CASSLHGVLAGGPSDFLAKNIQYF. The CDR3 bases are TGTGCCAGCAGCCTCCATGGTGTCCTAGCGGGAGGGCCTAGCGACTTTCTAGCCAAAAACATTCAGTACTTC.

In this sample, this clone turned up a few times. This chain joins TRBV10-3 and TRBJ1-5; 7 bases agree with TRBD1. The CDR3 has 15 amino acids. The J segment lost 7 bases and the V segment lost 2 bases, leaving 8 bases of the junction unmatched. The germline V gene encodes CDR1 ENHRY and CDR2 SYGVKD. DNA for the CDR3: TGTGCCATCAGTGAGGCGACAGGGTCGAGGCAGCCCCAGCATTTT. Amino acid sequence: CAISEATGSRQPQHF.

This clone was recorded only once. This chain uses TRBV9 with TRBJ2-7; 7 bases fit TRBD2. This CDR3 contains 15 residues. V lost 0 bases to trimming and J lost 3 bases; unmatched junction nucleotides: 6. Germline V gene data show CDR1 as SGDLS and CDR2 as YYNGEE. The CDR3 nucleotides read TGTGCCAGCAGCGTAGGCGGGGAGGGGATCTACGAGCAGTACTTC. Protein product: CASSVGGEGIYEQYF. Using reference TRBV9 and TRBJ2-7 for the parts outside the CDR3, the full variable domain is DSGVTQTPKHLITATGQRVTLRCSPRSGDLSVYWYQQSLDQGLQFLIQYYNGEERAKGNILERFSAQQFPDLHSELNLSSLELGDSALYFCASSVGGEGIYEQYFGPGTRLTVT.

V gene TRBV5-1 combines with J gene TRBJ2-7, with D possibly matching TRBD2 (5 bases). The V and J ends lost 7 bases and 4 bases respectively, with 12 bases between them. Germline assignment: CDR1 SGHRS and CDR2 YFSETQ. This CDR3 region has 12 residues. The CDR3 nucleotides are TGCGCCAGCGGCGCCCCGGGGTACGAGCAGTACTTC. The encoded protein is CASGAPGYEQYF. The whole variable domain, remainder taken from reference TRBV5-1 and TRBJ2-7, is KAGVTQTPRYLIKTRGQQVTLSCSPISGHRSVSWYQQTPGQGLQFLFEYFSETQRNKGNFPGRFSGRQFSNSRSEMNVSTLELGDSALYLCASGAPGYEQYFGPGTRLTVT.

This clone was counted a single time. This CDR3 reads CATLSGRQILFF. The DNA for the CDR3 is TGTGCCACCCTCTCTGGAAGACAAATACTGTTTTTT. The chain employs TRBV24-1 and TRBJ1-4; no clear D gene. Germline CDR1 reads KGHDR; CDR2 reads SFDVKD. CDR3 size: 12 residues. Trimming cost V 9 bases and J 13 bases, with 17 bases left between them.

V gene TRBV3-1 (or the pseudogene TRBV3-2) combines with J gene TRBJ1-1; D is unclear. Germline CDR1 and CDR2: LGHDT and YNNKEL (reference sequence). The CDR3 spans 15 residues. V dropped 4 bases and J dropped 5 bases, with 17 bases sitting between them. CDR3: CASSLTGQVWTEAFF. The DNA of the CDR3 is TGTGCCAGCAGCCTAACTGGTCAGGTTTGGACTGAAGCTTTCTTT.

This rearrangement joins TRBV7-3 to TRBJ2-3; 7 bases fit TRBD1. Trimming cost V 3 bases and J 5 bases; bases outside gene matches: 8. The CDR3 is made up of 15 amino acids. Per the germline V gene, CDR1 is SGHTA and CDR2 is FQGTGA. CDR3: CASSLGQSRGDTQYF. CDR3 DNA sequence: TGTGCCAGCAGCTTGGGACAGTCACGAGGAGATACGCAGTATTTT.

The rearrangement links TRBV4-1 to TRBJ2-1, with 7 bases aligning to TRBD2. The CDR3 contains 15 residues. Germline assignment: CDR1 MGHRA and CDR2 YSYEKL. The V gene end was trimmed by 4 bases and the J gene end by 0 bases; junction bases not matched to a gene: 3. The CDR3 DNA is TGCGCCAGCAGCCCTTGGACTAGCTCCTACAATGAGCAGTTCTTC. Translating gives CASSPWTSSYNEQFF.

In its sample, this clone was seen once. The chain joins TRBV19 to TRBJ2-6, with a possible D match to TRBD1 (5 bases). V gave up 6 bases and J gave up 1 base, with 13 bases separating them. Germline assignment: CDR1 LNHDA and CDR2 SQIVND (reference sequence). The CDR3 spans 16 residues. CDR3 coding DNA: TGTGCCAGTAGCGATGGGGCACTATCTGGGGCCAACGTCCTGACTTTC. Translated: CASSDGALSGANVLTF.

This sequence joins TRBV28 and TRBJ1-5, with TRBD1 as a possible D gene (6 bases). The CDR3 totals 15 residues. Germline lookup yields CDR1 MDHEN and CDR2 SYDVKM. With 3 bases removed from V and 7 bases from J, the gap between germline ends came to 16 bases. CDR3 sequence (DNA): TGTGCCAGCAGTTTTGCGGGGGCAGGGCGGCAGCCCCAGCATTTT. It encodes CASSFAGAGRQPQHF.

CDR3 nucleotides: TGTGCCAGCAGGCCCGGGACAGGAGCCTACGAGCAGTACTTC. Its translation: CASRPGTGAYEQYF. The gene calls are TRBV2 and TRBJ2-7, with TRBD1 identical over 8 bases. V shed 6 bases and J 2 bases; nucleotides not matched to a gene: 6. The CDR3 is 14 amino acids. Per germline, CDR1 SNHLY and CDR2 FYNNEI.

This clone was observed a few times. The rearrangement uses TRBV30 and TRBJ1-2; a possible D gene is TRBD1 (5 bases). V lost 2 bases, J lost 8 bases, and 15 bases lay in between. The CDR3 consists of 13 residues. The germline CDR1 and CDR2 sequences are GTSNPN and SVGIG (reference sequence). The CDR3 is CAWSRDRPKGYTF. The CDR3 nucleotides are TGTGCCTGGAGTCGAGACAGACCCAAGGGCTACACCTTC.

V and J are TRBV3-1 (or the pseudogene TRBV3-2) and TRBJ1-2; the D is unclear. Germline V lookup: CDR1 LGHDT, CDR2 YNNKEL (reference sequence). V shed 0 bases and J shed 11 bases, with 16 bases lying between them. The CDR3 length is 14 residues. CDR3 in amino acids: CASSQEPRGPLYTF. In DNA form, the CDR3 reads TGTGCCAGCAGCCAAGAACCACGAGGCCCACTTTACACCTTC.

This chain joins TRBV7-3 and TRBJ2-1; TRBD2 matches 10 bases. CDR3 length: 15 amino acids. Trimming removed 3 bases from V and 8 bases from J; junction bases left unmatched: 7. Germline assignment: CDR1 SGHTA and CDR2 FQGTGA. The CDR3 loop reads CASSFSGRAGDEQFF. The CDR3 coding sequence is TGTGCCAGCAGCTTCAGCGGGAGGGCCGGGGATGAGCAGTTCTTC.

The chain couples TRBV28 to TRBJ1-6; 9 nucleotides match TRBD1. V trimming: 10 bases; J trimming: 8 bases; junction bases outside the gene matches: 9. The CDR3 runs 14 residues. Germline lookup yields CDR1 MDHEN and CDR2 SYDVKM. The CDR3 is CATRGQGNYSPLHF. The CDR3 DNA sequence: TGTGCCACCCGCGGACAGGGGAATTATTCACCCCTCCACTTT.

The chain couples TRBV30 to TRBJ2-7, with 11 bases lining up with TRBD2. With V trimmed by 3 bases and J by 6 bases, 10 bases remained unmatched. Germline CDR1 reads GTSNPN; CDR2 reads SVGIG (reference sequence). This CDR3 comprises 15 residues. Here the CDR3 reads CAWSQTSGGLLEQYF. The CDR3 DNA sequence: TGTGCCTGGAGCCAAACTAGCGGGGGACTCCTCGAGCAGTACTTC.